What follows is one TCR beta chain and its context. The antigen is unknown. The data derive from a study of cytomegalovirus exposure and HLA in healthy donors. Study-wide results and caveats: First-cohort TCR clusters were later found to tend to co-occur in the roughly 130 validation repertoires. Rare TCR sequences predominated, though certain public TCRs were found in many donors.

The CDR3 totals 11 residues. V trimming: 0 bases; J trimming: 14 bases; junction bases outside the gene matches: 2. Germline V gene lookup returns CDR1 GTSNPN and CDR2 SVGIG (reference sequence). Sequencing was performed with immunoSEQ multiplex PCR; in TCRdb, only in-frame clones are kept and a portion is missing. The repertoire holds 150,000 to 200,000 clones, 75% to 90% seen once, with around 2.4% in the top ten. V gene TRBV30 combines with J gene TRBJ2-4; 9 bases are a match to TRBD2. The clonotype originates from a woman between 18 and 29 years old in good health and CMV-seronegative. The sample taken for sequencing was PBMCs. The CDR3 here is CAWSVAGGKYF. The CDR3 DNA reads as TGTGCCTGGAGTGTAGCGGGGGGAAAGTACTTC.